This is a list of T cell receptor beta chains from one sample in a study of T cells in Graves' hyperthyroidism and ophthalmopathy. Using its own MiXCR run on the multiplex PCR reads, TCRdb lists one record per CDR3 protein. This sample carries about 710,000 distinct CDR3 sequences, about a sixth of them seen once, and the ten largest clones take around 8.1%. The source material was blood. The receptors were gathered from a man between 18 and 29 years old with Graves' hyperthyroidism. Each CDR3 is given with its conserved first and last residue. Fields, in order: V gene, D gene, clone size, J gene, CDR3 DNA, CDR3 protein. The D gene is left open where the match is weak. Clone size is given for some rows only: seen once, a few or many times, or a class if the clone is expanded.

TRBV7-9,TRBD1,many,TRBJ2-7,TGTGCCAGCAGCTTAGCCGGACAGGGCTACGAGCAGTACTTC,CASSLAGQGYEQYF
TRBV24-1,.,.,TRBJ1-1,TGTGCCACCAGTGACCCCTCCACTGAAGCTTTCTTT,CATSDPSTEAFF
TRBV7-2,TRBD2,many,TRBJ2-3,TGTGCCAGCAGCTCCCGGCTAGCGGGAGGAGCAGATACGCAGTATTTT,CASSSRLAGGADTQYF
TRBV25-1,.,.,TRBJ1-5,TGTGCCAGCTCGGGCCAGTGGGGTCAGCCCCAGCATTTT,CASSGQWGQPQHF
TRBV7-3,TRBD2,many,TRBJ2-3,TGTGCCAGCAGCTTCGTCCTAGCGGTGGAGACAGATACGCAGTATTTT,CASSFVLAVETDTQYF
TRBV28,TRBD1,many,TRBJ1-2,TGTGCCAGCAGTTCAGGGGGCCTCGAGGGTAACTATGGCTACACCTTC,CASSSGGLEGNYGYTF
TRBV20-1,.,many,TRBJ2-7,TGCAGTGCTAGAACCGGTACAGGGTACTACGAGCAGTACTTC,CSARTGTGYYEQYF
TRBV5-1,.,.,TRBJ1-1,TGCGCCAGCAGCTCTGCCGGGACACCCACTGGAGCTTTCTTT,CASSSAGTPTGAFF
TRBV7-2,.,few,TRBJ2-5,TGTGCCAGCAGCTTAGACGAGGCTAGCCGGACCTCCATATGGAACTTC,CASSLDEASRTSIWNF
TRBV19,.,few,TRBJ1-3,TGTGCCAGTAGTATCTCGGCCACTGCCTCCCGCTTCGGCACCATATATTTT,CASSISATASRFGTIYF
TRBV6-1,.,few,TRBJ1-2,TGTGCCAGCAGCGATGAATTGAGGGCTGCTAACTATGGCTACACCTTC,CASSDELRAANYGYTF
TRBV19,.,.,TRBJ2-2,TGTGCCAGTAGTATCCTGACGGGGACCGGGGAGCTGTTTTTT,CASSILTGTGELFF
TRBV29-1,.,few,TRBJ1-2,TGCAGCGTTGTTCTGGCGGGAACGAACTATGGCTACACCTTC,CSVVLAGTNYGYTF
TRBV6-6,.,many,TRBJ2-7,TGTGCCAGCAGTTACCCGGGACTCTACGAGCAGTACTTC,CASSYPGLYEQYF
TRBV12-3/TRBV12-4,TRBD2,many,TRBJ2-3,TGTGCCAGCAGTTTAGGGACTAGCGGGAGAGCTAGCACAGATACGCAGTATTTT,CASSLGTSGRASTDTQYF
TRBV20-1,.,.,TRBJ2-5,TGCAGTGCTAGAGACTCGGAAGCCGGGGAAGAGACCCAGTACTTC,CSARDSEAGEETQYF
TRBV10-3,.,few,TRBJ2-1,TGTGCCATCAGTCGGGAACAGGGTGGTGAGCAGTTCTTC,CAISREQGGEQFF
TRBV2,TRBD1,few,TRBJ1-3,TGTGCCAGCAGCTACCGGGACAGGTTCTCTGGAAACACCATATATTTT,CASSYRDRFSGNTIYF
TRBV7-2,.,many,TRBJ2-3,TGTGCCAGCAGCTTAATTCGGGGCAGCACAGATACGCAGTATTTT,CASSLIRGSTDTQYF
TRBV20-1,TRBD2,many,TRBJ2-3,TGCAGTGCTAGGGGACTAGCGGGAGGCCCCCGCACAGATACGCAGTATTTT,CSARGLAGGPRTDTQYF
TRBV2,.,many,TRBJ1-2,TGTGCCAGCAGTGAAGGGAGGTCAGGGAGTTCCCGTGGCTACACCTTC,CASSEGRSGSSRGYTF
TRBV11-2,.,few,TRBJ2-7,TGTGCCAGCAGGCCCCAGGGCTCGGCGTCCTACGAGCAGTACTTC,CASRPQGSASYEQYF
TRBV7-3,TRBD2,many,TRBJ2-1,TGTGCCAGCAGCCTAGGACTAGCGGGATACCATGAGCAGTTCTTC,CASSLGLAGYHEQFF
TRBV12-3/TRBV12-4,TRBD1,many,TRBJ1-2,TGTGCCAGCACCCCTCAACAGGGGTATGGCTACACCTTC,CASTPQQGYGYTF
TRBV20-1,.,.,TRBJ1-3,TGCAGTGCTCCTCTCGGAGGCTCTGGAAACACCATATATTTT,CSAPLGGSGNTIYF
TRBV7-9,TRBD2,many,TRBJ2-7,TGTGCCAGCAGCACTAGCGGATCAGGCGAGCAGTACTTC,CASSTSGSGEQYF
TRBV12-3/TRBV12-4,.,.,TRBJ2-1,TGTGCCAGCAGTGCCCAAAGCTACAATGAGCAGTTCTTC,CASSAQSYNEQFF
TRBV29-1,.,.,TRBJ1-2,TGCAGCGTCCCCCATGAAGGGTTGCATGGCTACACCTTC,CSVPHEGLHGYTF
TRBV24-1,.,few,TRBJ2-5,TGTGCCACCAGTGAGCCAGGGATGGGGGAGACCCAGTACTTC,CATSEPGMGETQYF
TRBV6-1,.,.,TRBJ2-6,TGTGCCAGCCAGATGGGGGTAGGGGCCAACGTCCTGACTTTC,CASQMGVGANVLTF
TRBV15,.,.,TRBJ2-3,TGTGCCACCAGCGGAGACAGCCGTAGGACGCAGTATTTT,CATSGDSRRTQYF
TRBV20-1,.,many,TRBJ2-7,TGCAGTGCTAGAGAAGGGGGCGAGCAGTACTTC,CSAREGGEQYF
TRBV28,TRBD2,few,TRBJ2-5,TGTGCCAGCCGGACTATCCGACTAGCGGTGGGAGGGGAGACCCAGTACTTC,CASRTIRLAVGGETQYF
TRBV5-8,TRBD1,.,TRBJ1-1,TGTGCCAGCAGCTCGGGACAGGCGGGCACTGAAGCTTTCTTT,CASSSGQAGTEAFF
TRBV5-8,.,few,TRBJ2-5,TGTGCCAGCAGCTTCAGTGGTTACCAAGAGACCCAGTACTTC,CASSFSGYQETQYF
TRBV10-3,TRBD2,many,TRBJ2-7,TGTGCCATTCCCGGGAGGGAGACTAGGTACTACGAGCAGTACTTC,CAIPGRETRYYEQYF
TRBV7-3,TRBD2,many,TRBJ2-1,TGTGCCAGCAGCTTAACCGTAGCGGGAGTTTCCGATGAGCAGTTCTTC,CASSLTVAGVSDEQFF
TRBV5-4,.,.,TRBJ2-5,TGTGCCAGCAGCACCCGGGGGCTGGAGACCCAGTACTTC,CASSTRGLETQYF
TRBV4-2,TRBD2,.,TRBJ2-1,TGTGCCAGCAGCCAAGCCAGGGAGACTAGCGGGAGTACTGAGCAGTTCTTC,CASSQARETSGSTEQFF
TRBV11-1,.,.,TRBJ2-1,TGTGCCAGCACCCGGCCTAACTCCTACAATGAGCAGTTCTTC,CASTRPNSYNEQFF
TRBV27,TRBD1,few,TRBJ2-1,TGTGCCAGCAGTGCAACAGGGGGTCGGGGGCAGTTCTTC,CASSATGGRGQFF
TRBV28,.,.,TRBJ1-5,TGTGCCAGCAGTTTAGACGGGGTACTAAAGGGGTACCAGCATTTT,CASSLDGVLKGYQHF
TRBV2,TRBD2,many,TRBJ2-7,TGTGCCAGCAGTGTAGCGGGAGGGCCTGGGGACTACGAGCAGTACTTC,CASSVAGGPGDYEQYF
TRBV24-1,.,few,TRBJ1-1,TGTGCCACCAGTGATTTGGCAGGGGAGGCTTTCTTT,CATSDLAGEAFF
TRBV12-3/TRBV12-4,TRBD1,many,TRBJ2-5,TGTGCCAGCAGCCGGGACAGGGGGAGGGAGACCCAGTACTTC,CASSRDRGRETQYF